The entry below describes one TCR beta chain. This entry comes from a study of blood T cell repertoires in COVID-19. Study background: Samples representing acute and convalescent COVID-19 were sourced from the United States, Italy and Spain. PBMCs, B-cell-depleted T cells, or T cells were the source of the cDNA or gDNA that made up the material.

Trimming at V came to 10 bases and at J to 2 bases, leaving 5 bases not matched to a gene. Germline V gene sequence: CDR1 LGHDT, CDR2 YNNKEL (reference sequence). The CDR3 sequence is 12 residues long. Per the original methods: The assay estimated nucleated cells by amplifying reference gene primers. Generated by immunoSEQ multiplex PCR, the TCRdb table keeps only in-frame clones and is missing some. The V and J calls and clone size come from that table; D and trimming were worked out from the DNA. The profile shows about 120,000 clones, more than 75% of them singletons. This TCR was recovered from a woman in her forties or fifties with acute or convalescent COVID-19. V and J are TRBV3-1 (or the pseudogene TRBV3-2) and TRBJ2-7; 7 positions match TRBD1. The sample comprised peripheral blood. This CDR3 reads CATSQGAYEQYF. The CDR3 bases are TGTGCCACCTCCCAGGGGGCCTACGAGCAGTACTTC.